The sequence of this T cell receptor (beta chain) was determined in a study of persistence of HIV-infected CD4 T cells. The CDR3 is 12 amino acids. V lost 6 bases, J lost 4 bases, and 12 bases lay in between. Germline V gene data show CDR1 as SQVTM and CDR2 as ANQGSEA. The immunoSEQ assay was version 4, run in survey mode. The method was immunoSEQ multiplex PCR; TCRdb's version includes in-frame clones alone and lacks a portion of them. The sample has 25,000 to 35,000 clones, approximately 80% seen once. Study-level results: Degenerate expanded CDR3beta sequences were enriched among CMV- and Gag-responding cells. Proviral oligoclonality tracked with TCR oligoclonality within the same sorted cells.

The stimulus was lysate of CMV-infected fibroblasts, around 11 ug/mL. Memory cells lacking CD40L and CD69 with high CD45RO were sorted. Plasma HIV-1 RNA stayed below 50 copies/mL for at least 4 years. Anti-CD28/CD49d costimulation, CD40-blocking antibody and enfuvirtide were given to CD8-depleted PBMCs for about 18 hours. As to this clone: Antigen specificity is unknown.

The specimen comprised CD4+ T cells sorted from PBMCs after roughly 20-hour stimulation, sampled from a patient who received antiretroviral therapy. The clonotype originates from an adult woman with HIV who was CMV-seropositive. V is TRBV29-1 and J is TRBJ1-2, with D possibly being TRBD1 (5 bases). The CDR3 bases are TGCAGCGTCGAACAGGTATCCTATGGCTACACCTTC. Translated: CSVEQVSYGYTF.